This T cell receptor (beta chain) was captured by sequencing in a study of blood T cell repertoires in COVID-19. TCRdb's table, derived via immunoSEQ multiplex PCR, lists solely in-frame clones and lacks some. Among 310,000 or so clones listed, around 84% were seen once. The sequenced material came from peripheral blood. This receptor was identified in a man in his sixties or seventies with acute or convalescent COVID-19.

The CDR3 region has the DNA TGTGCCACCAGCAGAGATAGTAGAAACTACAATGAGCAGTTCTTC. It codes for CATSRDSRNYNEQFF. This rearrangement joins TRBV15 to TRBJ2-1; no reliable D call. Per germline, CDR1 LNHNV and CDR2 YYDKDF (reference sequence). Trimming shortened V by 0 bases and J by 3 bases, and 9 bases separated the two germline ends. The CDR3 is 15 residues long.